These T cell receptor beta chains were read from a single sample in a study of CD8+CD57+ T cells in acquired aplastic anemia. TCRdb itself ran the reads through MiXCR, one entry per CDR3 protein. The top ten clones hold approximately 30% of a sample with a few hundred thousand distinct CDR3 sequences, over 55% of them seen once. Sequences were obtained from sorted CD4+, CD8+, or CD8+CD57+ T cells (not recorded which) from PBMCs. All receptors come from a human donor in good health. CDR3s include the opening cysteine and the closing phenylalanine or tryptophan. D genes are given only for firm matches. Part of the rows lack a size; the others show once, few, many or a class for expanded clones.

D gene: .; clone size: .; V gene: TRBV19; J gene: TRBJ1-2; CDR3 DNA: TGTGCCAGTAGTATACGTTCTGGGCAGTCAAACTATGGCTACACCTTC; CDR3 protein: CASSIRSGQSNYGYTF
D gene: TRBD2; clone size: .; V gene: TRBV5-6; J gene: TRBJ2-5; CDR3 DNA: TGTGCCAGCAGCTTGGCCGGTCTAGCGGGAGGGTTGGAAGAGACCCAGTACTTC; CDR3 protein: CASSLAGLAGGLEETQYF
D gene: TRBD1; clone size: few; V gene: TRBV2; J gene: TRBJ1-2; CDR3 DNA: TGTGCCAGCAGTTTCGACAGGGACGGCTACACCTTC; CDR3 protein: CASSFDRDGYTF
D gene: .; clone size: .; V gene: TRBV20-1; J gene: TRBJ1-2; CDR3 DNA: TGCAGTGCTTCGGACATCTATGGCTACACCTTC; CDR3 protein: CSASDIYGYTF
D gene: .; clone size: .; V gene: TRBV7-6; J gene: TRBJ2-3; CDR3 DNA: TGTGCCAGCAGCTTAGGCCCAGCGGTGCCCCACCCCAACACAGATACGCAGTATTTT; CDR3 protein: CASSLGPAVPHPNTDTQYF
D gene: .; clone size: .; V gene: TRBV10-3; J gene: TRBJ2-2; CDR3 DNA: TGTGCCATAACTCTGGACGGGAGAGGGGAGCTGTTTTTT; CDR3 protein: CAITLDGRGELFF
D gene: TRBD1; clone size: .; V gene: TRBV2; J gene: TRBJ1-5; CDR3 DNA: TGTGCCAGTGGGGAAGGGACAGGGAATCAGCCCCAGCATTTT; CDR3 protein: CASGEGTGNQPQHF
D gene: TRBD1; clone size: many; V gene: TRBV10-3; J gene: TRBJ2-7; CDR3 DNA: TGTGCCATCAGTGACGGGACAGGGTCCAACGAGCAGTACTTC; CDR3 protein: CAISDGTGSNEQYF
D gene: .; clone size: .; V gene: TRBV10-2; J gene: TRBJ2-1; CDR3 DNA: TGCGCCAGCAGTGACCCGACAGCGATCTCCTACAATGAGCAGTTCTTC; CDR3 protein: CASSDPTAISYNEQFF
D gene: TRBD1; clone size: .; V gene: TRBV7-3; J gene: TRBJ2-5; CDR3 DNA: TGTGCCAGCAGCCCCCGGACAGGGGAAGAGACCCAGTACTTC; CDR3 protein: CASSPRTGEETQYF
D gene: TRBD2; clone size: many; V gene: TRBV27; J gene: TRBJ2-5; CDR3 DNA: TGTGCCAGCAGTTTATATGGGGGACTAGCGGGCCAAGAGACCCAGTACTTC; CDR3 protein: CASSLYGGLAGQETQYF
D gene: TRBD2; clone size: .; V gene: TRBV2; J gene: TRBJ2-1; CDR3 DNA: TGTGCCAGCATAAAACTAGCGAACTACAATGAGCAGTTCTTC; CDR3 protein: CASIKLANYNEQFF
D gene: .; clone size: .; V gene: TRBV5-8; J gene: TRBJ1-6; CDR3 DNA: TGTGCCAGCAGCTCAAACGCAAATTCACCCCTCCACTTT; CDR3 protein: CASSSNANSPLHF
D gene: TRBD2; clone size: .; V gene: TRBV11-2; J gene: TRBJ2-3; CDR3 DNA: TGTGCCAGCAGCGTGCCTGGGGGACTAGCGACAGATACGCAGTATTTT; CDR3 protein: CASSVPGGLATDTQYF